A selection of T cell receptor beta chains follows, all from one sample in a study of T-cell memory formation after mild COVID-19. TCRdb re-analysed the 5' RACE reads in MiXCR, keeping a single row per CDR3 protein. Of hundreds of thousands of distinct CDR3 sequences detected, around 17% appear once; the ten largest clones hold more than 10%. The sequenced sample consisted of PBMCs or a T cell subset sorted from them (not recorded which). The receptors originated from an adult woman who had mild COVID-19 (a few samples of this study predate the infection). Cell type and time point are not known. Each CDR3 is given with its conserved first and last residue. The D gene is left open where the match is weak. Not all rows give a size; the values are once, few, many and, for expanded clones, a class.

j_call	d_call	clone_size	v_call	cdr3_aa	cdr3_nt
TRBJ1-6	-	many	TRBV5-1	CASSRRTVDNSPLHF	TGCGCCAGCAGCCGTAGGACCGTCGATAATTCACCCCTCCACTTT
TRBJ2-7	TRBD2	-	TRBV5-1	CASRLAGGSTYEQYF	TGCGCCAGCAGACTAGCGGGAGGAAGTACCTACGAGCAGTACTTC
TRBJ2-3	TRBD1	-	TRBV18	CASSPQDRGPDTQYF	TGTGCCAGCTCACCACAGGACAGGGGGCCAGATACGCAGTATTTT
TRBJ1-2	TRBD1	-	TRBV29-1	CSAWTGSDYGYTF	TGCAGCGCATGGACAGGGTCTGACTATGGCTACACCTTC
TRBJ2-1	-	few	TRBV5-1	CASKGENSYNEQFF	TGCGCCAGCAAGGGTGAAAACTCCTACAATGAGCAGTTCTTC
TRBJ2-1	TRBD2	few	TRBV29-1	CSAVRGILAGGPNNEQFF	TGCAGCGCCGTGAGGGGGATACTAGCGGGAGGGCCGAACAATGAGCAGTTCTTC
TRBJ1-2	TRBD1	few	TRBV7-3	CASSTTGESGYTF	TGTGCCAGCAGCACGACAGGGGAAAGTGGCTACACCTTC
TRBJ2-3	-	-	TRBV10-3	CATQPGFGGLTDTQYF	TGTGCCACCCAACCAGGGTTTGGCGGGCTCACAGATACGCAGTATTTT
TRBJ2-7	TRBD1	few	TRBV7-2	CASSYYQGAYEQYF	TGTGCCAGCAGCTACTATCAGGGGGCCTACGAGCAGTACTTC
TRBJ1-5	-	few	TRBV7-8	CASNPAASNQPQHF	TGTGCCAGCAACCCCGCTGCCAGCAATCAGCCCCAGCATTTT
TRBJ2-7	TRBD1	few	TRBV7-9	CASSLTWDRRTYEQYF	TGTGCCAGCAGCTTAACGTGGGACAGGAGGACCTACGAGCAGTACTTC
TRBJ2-7	-	many	TRBV7-9	CASSLQVSYEQYF	TGTGCCAGCAGCTTACAGGTCTCCTACGAGCAGTACTTC
TRBJ1-1	TRBD1	few	TRBV6-5	CASSTSSTGPNTEAFF	TGTGCCAGCAGTACGAGTTCGACAGGGCCGAACACTGAAGCTTTCTTT
TRBJ2-5	TRBD1	few	TRBV7-3	CASSQTGQGRETQYF	TGTGCCAGCAGCCAAACAGGACAGGGGAGAGAGACCCAGTACTTC
TRBJ2-7	-	few	TRBV9	CASSVTTGTYEQYF	TGTGCCAGCAGCGTAACGACAGGAACCTACGAGCAGTACTTC
TRBJ2-3	-	few	TRBV30	CAWSGGGQGPSTDTQYF	TGTGCCTGGAGTGGGGGAGGCCAGGGGCCTAGCACAGATACGCAGTATTTT
TRBJ1-4	TRBD1	few	TRBV5-6	CASSFLRDRVEKLFF	TGTGCCAGCAGCTTTCTCCGGGACAGGGTCGAAAAACTGTTTTTT
TRBJ1-2	-	-	TRBV4-2	CASSQESGSNYGYTF	TGTGCCAGCAGCCAAGAATCGGGATCTAACTATGGCTACACCTTC
TRBJ1-1	-	-	TRBV5-6	CASSLDWGHTEAFF	TGTGCCAGCAGCTTGGATTGGGGACACACTGAAGCTTTCTTT
TRBJ1-2	-	-	TRBV10-2	CASSESRNRGYTF	TGCGCCAGCAGTGAGTCTCGCAATCGTGGCTACACCTTC
TRBJ2-2	-	-	TRBV4-3	CASSQESYTGELFF	TGCGCCAGCAGCCAAGAAAGCTATACCGGGGAGCTGTTTTTT
TRBJ1-5	TRBD1	-	TRBV19	CASRDRGLQPQHF	TGTGCCAGTAGAGACAGGGGGCTTCAGCCCCAGCATTTT
TRBJ2-3	-	few	TRBV20-1	CSAPPLGGTDTQYF	TGCAGTGCTCCCCCCCTCGGGGGCACAGATACGCAGTATTTT
TRBJ2-3	TRBD2	-	TRBV12-3/TRBV12-4	CASRDFSGNTDTQYF	TGTGCCAGCCGGGACTTTAGCGGGAACACAGATACGCAGTATTTT
TRBJ2-3	-	few	TRBV7-2	CASTPADTQYF	TGTGCCAGTACCCCGGCAGATACGCAGTATTTT
TRBJ2-5	TRBD1	-	TRBV7-8	CASSYGSGQAQETQYF	TGTGCCAGCAGTTACGGCTCCGGACAGGCACAAGAGACCCAGTACTTC
TRBJ2-5	-	-	TRBV6-6	CASSLSKQQETQYF	TGTGCCAGCAGTCTTAGCAAGCAGCAAGAGACCCAGTACTTC
TRBJ2-7	-	-	TRBV12-3/TRBV12-4	CASKLEGGRSYEQYF	TGTGCCAGCAAGTTAGAGGGGGGACGATCCTACGAGCAGTACTTC
TRBJ2-7	-	many	TRBV7-9	CASSHPGSSRGPPSYEQYF	TGTGCCAGCAGCCACCCAGGTTCTTCCAGGGGTCCCCCTTCCTACGAGCAGTACTTC
TRBJ2-1	TRBD2	few	TRBV5-6	CASSLFREGYNEQFF	TGTGCCAGCAGCCTATTCCGGGAGGGTTACAATGAGCAGTTCTTC
TRBJ2-1	TRBD2	-	TRBV5-1	CASSSLAGGPGNEQFF	TGCGCCAGCAGCTCCTTAGCGGGAGGGCCTGGGAATGAGCAGTTCTTC
TRBJ2-7	TRBD1	-	TRBV12-3/TRBV12-4	CASSSRQGRNYEQYF	TGTGCCAGCAGTTCCCGACAGGGCCGAAACTACGAGCAGTACTTC
TRBJ1-2	-	few	TRBV12-3/TRBV12-4	CASSLSLTANYGYTF	TGTGCCAGCAGTTTATCCCTCACAGCAAACTATGGCTACACCTTC
TRBJ1-1	-	many	TRBV4-1	CASSLVGADTEAFF	TGCGCCAGCAGCCTGGTCGGGGCGGACACTGAAGCTTTCTTT
TRBJ1-1	TRBD1	few	TRBV5-4	CASSLRDRGPEAFF	TGTGCCAGCAGCCTCCGGGACAGGGGGCCTGAAGCTTTCTTT
TRBJ2-7	TRBD1	-	TRBV6-5	CASRTGQGDSSYEQYF	TGTGCCAGCAGAACCGGACAGGGGGACAGCTCCTACGAGCAGTACTTC
TRBJ2-5	-	few	TRBV29-1	CSVDRIGETQYF	TGCAGCGTTGACAGGATCGGAGAGACCCAGTACTTC
TRBJ1-1	-	-	TRBV19	CASTPLGLGTEAFF	TGTGCCAGTACTCCCCTAGGGTTGGGCACTGAAGCTTTCTTT
TRBJ2-2	TRBD2	many	TRBV7-9	CASSSAGTSSTGELFF	TGTGCCAGCAGCTCAGCCGGGACTAGCTCCACCGGGGAGCTGTTTTTT
TRBJ1-2	-	-	TRBV5-1	CASSSLGTEYGYTF	TGCGCCAGCAGCTCCCTGGGAACAGAGTATGGCTACACCTTC
TRBJ1-2	-	-	TRBV29-1	CSVEDHTRPRGYTF	TGCAGCGTTGAAGATCACACCCGACCGAGGGGCTACACCTTC
TRBJ2-3	TRBD2	-	TRBV7-2	CASSRTSGSNTLSTDTQYF	TGTGCCAGCAGCCGGACTAGCGGGAGTAATACACTTAGCACAGATACGCAGTATTTT
TRBJ2-7	TRBD1	few	TRBV4-2	CASSRNRGLSYEQYF	TGTGCCAGCAGCCGAAATAGGGGGCTATCCTACGAGCAGTACTTC
TRBJ2-1	-	few	TRBV12-3/TRBV12-4	CASSRGGGWEQFF	TGTGCCAGCAGTAGAGGAGGGGGCTGGGAGCAGTTCTTC
TRBJ2-3	-	few	TRBV5-1	CASSWGARTDTQYF	TGCGCCAGCAGCTGGGGGGCCCGCACAGATACGCAGTATTTT
TRBJ1-1	TRBD1	-	TRBV5-5	CASSWGQGKNTEAFF	TGTGCCAGCAGCTGGGGACAGGGAAAGAACACTGAAGCTTTCTTT